The rows below give T cell receptor beta chains drawn from one sample of a study of OX40 agonist ivuxolimab in advanced cancers. Using immunoSEQ multiplex PCR, the repertoire was profiled, and TCRdb retains in-frame clones only, with some absent. Of approximately 69,000 clones in the sample, 70% to 85% are singletons; the top ten hold more than 0.95%. The specimen comprised CD4+ or CD8+ T cells sorted from blood, sampled in a trial of the OX40 agonist ivuxolimab. The receptors originated from an adult with an advanced solid tumor such as melanoma, head and neck, liver or kidney cancer. Each CDR3 is given with its conserved first and last residue. The D gene is left open where the match is weak. Not every row has a clone size; where given, it reads once, few, many or a size class.

V gene,D gene,J gene,clone size,CDR3 DNA,CDR3 protein
TRBV19,-,TRBJ1-1,-,TGTGCCAGTAGTATGTTCTCCGGGACAAAGAACACTGAAGCTTTCTTT,CASSMFSGTKNTEAFF
TRBV6-6,-,TRBJ1-1,-,TGTGCCAGCAGTCCCCAAAGTAATGAAGCTTTCTTT,CASSPQSNEAFF
TRBV4-3,-,TRBJ1-5,-,TGCGCCAGCAGCCAAGAAACCGCCGCTGGGCCCCAGCATTTT,CASSQETAAGPQHF
TRBV29-1,-,TRBJ2-6,-,TGCAGCGTTGGGAGACAGGAGAACTCTGGGGCCAACGTCCTGACTTTC,CSVGRQENSGANVLTF
TRBV5-8,-,TRBJ1-2,-,TGTGCCAGCAGCCGACAGGACTTCTATGGCTACACCTTC,CASSRQDFYGYTF
TRBV18,-,TRBJ2-2,-,TGTGCCAGCTCACCATTGGGGGGCTTCAACACCGGGGAGCTGTTTTTT,CASSPLGGFNTGELFF
TRBV19,TRBD1,TRBJ2-2,-,TGTGCCAGTAGCAGAGGACAGGAGAGAGCCGGGGAGCTGTTTTTT,CASSRGQERAGELFF
TRBV6-5,TRBD2,TRBJ2-1,-,TGTGCCAGCAGGACAGGTAGCGGGGTAGTCAATGAGCAGTTCTTC,CASRTGSGVVNEQFF
TRBV28,TRBD1,TRBJ1-5,-,TGTGCCAGCAGTCCCGGGACAGGGGTTCAGCCCCAGCATTTT,CASSPGTGVQPQHF
TRBV20-1,-,TRBJ2-3,few,TGCAGTGCTAGGACCGCAGATACGCAGTATTTT,CSARTADTQYF
TRBV4-3,-,TRBJ2-1,once,TGCGCCAGCAGCCACCGAGGGGGGATGGGTTACAATGAGCAGTTCTTC,CASSHRGGMGYNEQFF
TRBV2,-,TRBJ1-3,-,TGTGCCAGCATCCAGTCGGGGGGGACTGGAAACACCATATATTTT,CASIQSGGTGNTIYF
TRBV5-1,-,TRBJ1-4,-,TGCGCCAGCAGGAGGGACATCAATGAAAAACTGTTTTTT,CASRRDINEKLFF
TRBV7-2,TRBD1,TRBJ1-1,-,TGTGCCAGCAGCTTAGGTTTCGGGGACAGCTCCACTGAAGCTTTCTTT,CASSLGFGDSSTEAFF
TRBV29-1,TRBD1,TRBJ1-2,-,TGCAGCGTTGCGACCAGGGGGCGAGATGGCTACACCTTC,CSVATRGRDGYTF
TRBV7-2,-,TRBJ2-7,-,TGTGCCAGCAGCTTTAACGGCCAAGGGTGGAGTGAGCAGTACTTC,CASSFNGQGWSEQYF
TRBV7-2,-,TRBJ2-5,-,TGTGCCAGCAGAAAAGGTTCCGTAGTATCCCAAGAGACCCAGTACTTC,CASRKGSVVSQETQYF
TRBV6-5,-,TRBJ1-1,once,TGTGCCAGCAGTTACGGGCGGGAAGCTTTCTTT,CASSYGREAFF
TRBV18,-,TRBJ2-3,-,TGTGCCAGCTCACCACAGGTGTCACTTTTCCCAGATACGCAGTATTTT,CASSPQVSLFPDTQYF
TRBV27,-,TRBJ1-1,-,TGTGCCAGCAGTACATGGGGGGGACCTAACACTGAAGCTTTCTTT,CASSTWGGPNTEAFF
TRBV28,-,TRBJ2-7,-,TGTGCCAGCAGGACAGAACGTTACGAGCAGTACTTC,CASRTERYEQYF
TRBV4-3,-,TRBJ1-4,-,TGCGCCAGCAGCAAACGAAGGCAAGTTGAAAAACTGTTTTTT,CASSKRRQVEKLFF
TRBV9,TRBD1,TRBJ1-2,-,TGTGCCAGCAGCGTAGCCGACAGGGGGAGCTATGGCTACACCTTC,CASSVADRGSYGYTF
TRBV6-6,-,TRBJ1-2,once,TGTGCCAGCAGTTACTCTCCCCAAGCTAACTATGGCTACACCTTC,CASSYSPQANYGYTF
TRBV5-8,TRBD1,TRBJ2-1,-,TGTGCCAGCAGCACAGGACAGGTTAGGCCAAATGAGCAGTTCTTC,CASSTGQVRPNEQFF
TRBV4-1,-,TRBJ1-5,-,TGCGCCAGCAGCCGGCAACCGACAGATCAACAGCCCCAGCATTTT,CASSRQPTDQQPQHF
TRBV4-3,-,TRBJ2-7,-,TGCGCCAGCAGCCAAGGGGACACCCCTACCTACGAGCAGTACTTC,CASSQGDTPTYEQYF
TRBV2,-,TRBJ2-1,-,TGTGCCAGCAGTGAATCGGGCGGTGAGCAGTTCTTC,CASSESGGEQFF
TRBV6-6,-,TRBJ1-5,-,TGTGCCAGCAGTTACGGGGGGGCTCAGCCCCAGCATTTT,CASSYGGAQPQHF
TRBV14,-,TRBJ1-6,-,TGTGCCAGCAGCCGGTCGAGTTCACCCCTCCACTTT,CASSRSSSPLHF
TRBV7-7,TRBD1,TRBJ2-2,-,TGTGCCAGCAGTTCCCGGACAGGGAACACCGGGGAGCTGTTTTTT,CASSSRTGNTGELFF
TRBV2,-,TRBJ1-2,few,TGTGCCAGCAATATAAACAGGGTTGGTCGTGGCTACACCTTC,CASNINRVGRGYTF
TRBV5-4,-,TRBJ2-5,once,TGTGCCAGCAGCGGCGGACAGATCCAAGAGACCCAGTACTTC,CASSGGQIQETQYF
TRBV7-9,-,TRBJ1-5,-,TGTGCCAGCAGCTCGGGGGACGGGCAGCCCCAGCATTTT,CASSSGDGQPQHF
TRBV5-1,-,TRBJ1-3,-,TGCGCCAGCAGCTTGGATTGGGACATCTCTGGAAACACCATATATTTT,CASSLDWDISGNTIYF
TRBV4-3,TRBD2,TRBJ2-1,many,TGCGCCAGCAGCCGTGGGACTAGCGGGGACAATGAGCAGTTCTTC,CASSRGTSGDNEQFF
TRBV13,TRBD1,TRBJ2-2,few,TGTGCCAGCAGGGGACAGACGAACACCGGGGAGCTGTTTTTT,CASRGQTNTGELFF
TRBV27,TRBD1,TRBJ2-5,-,TGTGCCAGCAGTCGGTCCGGGACAGGGGTTTGGGAGACCCAGTACTTC,CASSRSGTGVWETQYF
TRBV5-8,-,TRBJ2-7,-,TGTGCCAGCAGCTGGGACACTTACGAGCAGTACTTC,CASSWDTYEQYF
TRBV5-1,-,TRBJ1-4,-,TGCGCCAGCAGCCAATTCGCAACTAATGAAAAACTGTTTTTT,CASSQFATNEKLFF
TRBV5-1,-,TRBJ2-3,-,TGCGCCAGCAGCTTAGGCCAATCTAGCACAGATACGCAGTATTTT,CASSLGQSSTDTQYF
TRBV5-1,-,TRBJ1-6,-,TGCGCCAGCAGCTTGGAATCAGGGAGCTCCTATAATTCACCCCTCCACTTT,CASSLESGSSYNSPLHF
TRBV5-1,-,TRBJ1-1,-,TGCGCCAGCAGCTTGGCCGGGACAAGGGGGGGCGGATCCATGAACACTGAAGCTTTCTTT,CASSLAGTRGGGSMNTEAFF
TRBV6-6,-,TRBJ2-5,once,TGTGCCAGCAGTCCCCGGAGGGGGAACCAAGAGACCCAGTACTTC,CASSPRRGNQETQYF
TRBV7-2,-,TRBJ1-1,-,TGTGCCAGCAGCTTAGGTGACAGGAGAAACACTGAAGCTTTCTTT,CASSLGDRRNTEAFF